The 21 T cell receptor beta chains below were found in one sample sequenced in a study of T cells in Graves' hyperthyroidism and ophthalmopathy. Amplification yielded TCR beta CDR3 regions, with RNA transcripts as the source. HTBI primers were employed in a first-round RT-PCR of the TCR CDR3. One entry per CDR3 protein, called by TCRdb with MiXCR from the multiplex PCR reads. The sample consists of roughly 500,000 distinct CDR3 sequences, 46% of them appearing once. The sample consisted of peripheral blood or thyroid tissue (not recorded which). The source is an adult woman with Graves' disease, either hyperthyroidism or ophthalmopathy (not recorded which).

The rearrangement uses TRBV29-1 and TRBJ2-7, with D hard to call. This CDR3 spans 14 amino acids. CDR1 and CDR2 (germline): SQVTM, ANQGSEA. The V gene lost 5 bases and the J gene lost 3 bases, with 17 bases spanning the gap. CDR3: CSVTPAERNYEQYF. As DNA, the CDR3 is TGCAGCGTTACCCCGGCAGAGCGCAACTACGAGCAGTACTTC.

CDR3 DNA sequence: TGTGCCAGCAGCTTAGTCGGGTGGCCGGGACAGGGTAACACTGAAGCTTTCTTT. It yields the protein CASSLVGWPGQGNTEAFF. The chain combines TRBV7-2 with TRBJ1-1; 9 positions agree with TRBD1. CDR3 size: 18 residues. With V trimmed by 1 base and J by 2 bases, 11 bases remained unmatched. Germline V gene data show CDR1 as SGHTA and CDR2 as FQGNSA.

This clonotype has more than one count but fewer than ten. This rearrangement joins TRBV18 to TRBJ1-2, with D possibly TRBD1 on 5 matching bases. Trimming stripped 5 bases from V and 8 bases from J, with 9 bases between. CDR3 length: 11 residues. The germline V gene encodes CDR1 KGHSH and CDR2 LQKENI. The chain's CDR3 is CASSGDRGYTF. In DNA, the CDR3 is TGTGCCAGCTCAGGGGACCGGGGCTACACCTTC.

There are many counts of this clonotype. The CDR3 sequence: CASSPGEGFGYTF. In nucleotides, the CDR3 is TGCGCCAGCAGCCCCGGGGAAGGGTTCGGCTACACCTTC. This chain uses TRBV5-1 with TRBJ1-2, with no clear D. This CDR3 has 13 residues. Germline-derived CDR1 and CDR2 are SGHRS and YFSETQ. The V end lost 4 bases, the J end lost 8 bases, and 15 bases lay between the germline ends. Filled out from reference TRBV5-1 and TRBJ1-2, the complete variable domain reads KAGVTQTPRYLIKTRGQQVTLSCSPISGHRSVSWYQQTPGQGLQFLFEYFSETQRNKGNFPGRFSGRQFSNSRSEMNVSTLELGDSALYLCASSPGEGFGYTFGSGTRLTVV.

This clonotype was counted many times. The V gene is TRBV7-2, the J gene TRBJ1-5, with a possible D match to TRBD1 (6 bases). The CDR3 extends over 12 amino acids. Trimming removed 5 bases from V and 9 bases from J, with 11 bases in between. The germline CDR1 and CDR2 sequences are SGHTA and FQGNSA. In DNA, the CDR3 is TGTGCCAGCAGCGTACAGGGTGGGCCCCAGCATTTT. Amino acid sequence: CASSVQGGPQHF.

The rearrangement links TRBV29-1 to TRBJ1-2; 9 nucleotides align to TRBD1. This CDR3 contains 15 residues. The J segment lost 4 bases and the V segment lost 5 bases, leaving 11 bases of the junction unmatched. Germline V gene sequence: CDR1 SQVTM, CDR2 ANQGSEA. The CDR3 region is CSVSSAGTGSYGYTF. The DNA for the CDR3 is TGCAGCGTTTCGAGCGCCGGGACAGGGTCCTATGGCTACACCTTC.

The J gene is TRBJ2-1, the V gene TRBV9; 11 bases are shared with TRBD2. J lost 3 bases, V lost 0 bases, and 2 bases had no gene match. Germline lookup yields CDR1 SGDLS and CDR2 YYNGEE. This CDR3 is 16 amino acids long. CDR3 coding DNA: TGTGCCAGCAGCGTAGGTCTAGCGGGAGGCTACAATGAGCAGTTCTTC. Translating it yields CASSVGLAGGYNEQFF.

The chain combines TRBV29-1 with TRBJ2-7, with D possibly matching TRBD1 (6 bases). Between the trimmed V and J ends, which lost 5 bases and 2 bases, there was a span of 16 bases. The CDR3 extends over 14 amino acids. Germline-derived CDR1 and CDR2 are SQVTM and ANQGSEA. The CDR3 here is CSVLTGRSTYEQYF. As DNA, the CDR3 is TGCAGCGTTCTGACAGGCCGCTCTACCTACGAGCAGTACTTC.

This clonotype has a single count. This chain joins TRBV29-1 and TRBJ2-2, with D perhaps matching TRBD2 (6 bases). The CDR3 has 17 amino acids. Trimming took 5 bases from V and 3 from J, leaving 22 bases between them. Germline V gives CDR1 SQVTM, CDR2 ANQGSEA. CDR3 protein: CSVRQNSGGSYTGELFF. The CDR3 coding sequence is TGCAGCGTTCGACAGAACTCTGGGGGGTCGTACACCGGGGAGCTGTTTTTT.

On this clonotype: The limits of the CDR3 on the DNA are not certain, so only TCRdb's listed CDR3 is given. The V gene is TRBV11-1, the J gene TRBJ2-5; TRBD1, as called in the table, went unchecked against the DNA. The CDR3 is 20 amino acids long, termini counted. The germline CDR1 and CDR2 sequences are SGHAT and FQDESV (reference sequence). CDR3 loop: CASSFYICSATGTDQETQYF.

The chain combines TRBV9 with TRBJ1-2; weak D call: TRBD1 (6 bases). CDR1 SGDLS and CDR2 YYNGEE come from the germline V gene. The CDR3 has 16 residues. Trimming removed 3 bases at V and 1 base at J, with 16 bases between. CDR3: CASSAPGDGLNYGYTF. For the CDR3, the DNA is TGTGCCAGCAGCGCCCCAGGGGACGGGCTTAACTATGGCTACACCTTC.

The rearrangement joins TRBV19 to TRBJ2-6; D may correspond to TRBD1 or TRBD2 (5 bases each). The V gene's germline CDR1 is LNHDA and CDR2 SQIVND (reference sequence). Trimming cost V 8 bases and J 1 base, with 12 bases left between them. The CDR3 sequence is 15 residues long. Here the CDR3 reads CASQSGGSGANVLTF. CDR3 sequence (DNA): TGTGCCAGTCAGTCTGGGGGTTCTGGGGCCAACGTCCTGACTTTC.

V usage is TRBV2 and J usage is TRBJ1-4, with 9 bases aligning to TRBD1. CDR1 SNHLY and CDR2 FYNNEI come from the germline V gene. There are 13 residues in the CDR3. J was trimmed by 7 bases and V by 8 bases; bases with no gene match: 5. The chain's CDR3 is CASGRQGVEKLFF. CDR3 in DNA: TGTGCCAGCGGGAGACAGGGGGTTGAAAAACTGTTTTTT.

This clonotype was recorded many times. The rearrangement uses TRBV20-1 and TRBJ2-7; no clear D. The V end lost 0 bases, the J end lost 5 bases, and 11 bases lay between the germline ends. This CDR3 has 13 amino acids. Germline-derived CDR1 and CDR2 are DFQATT and SNEGSKA (reference sequence). The CDR3 reads CSARDAFGNEQYF. The DNA for the CDR3 is TGCAGTGCTAGAGACGCCTTTGGGAACGAGCAGTACTTC.

This chain joins TRBV13 and TRBJ2-5, with 9 bases matching TRBD2. Germline CDR1 is PRHDT and CDR2 is FYEKMQ (reference sequence). V shed 3 bases and J 5 bases; nucleotides not matched to a gene: 4. The CDR3 spans 14 residues. The CDR3 protein is CASSFSGRTETQYF. The CDR3 DNA follows: TGTGCCAGCAGCTTTAGCGGGAGAACGGAGACCCAGTACTTC.

This clonotype was seen many times. The V call is TRBV11-2, the J call TRBJ1-2; D is undetermined. V gave up 6 bases and J gave up 7 bases, with 15 bases separating them. Germline-derived CDR1 and CDR2 are SGHAT and FQNNGV. This CDR3 is 13 amino acids long. CDR3 protein: CASRPIRVRGYTF. The CDR3 nucleotides are TGTGCCAGCAGACCTATACGGGTGCGTGGCTACACCTTC.

In DNA form, the CDR3 reads TGTGCCAGTAGTCTACACGGTGCGCAGCCCCAGCATTTT. Translation gives CASSLHGAQPQHF. This chain connects TRBV19 to TRBJ1-5; D is uncertain. CDR1 LNHDA and CDR2 SQIVND come from the germline V gene (reference sequence). The CDR3 loop spans 13 amino acids. V lost 5 bases and J 7 bases, leaving 12 bases between the germline ends.

The J gene is TRBJ2-5, the V gene TRBV2, with 8 positions matching TRBD2. The V gene's germline CDR1 is SNHLY and CDR2 FYNNEI. The V and J ends lost 6 bases and 4 bases, in that order; junction bases with no gene match: 7. This CDR3 comprises 14 residues. CDR3 residues: CASRQAGVRETQYF. Written as DNA, the CDR3 is TGTGCCAGCAGACAAGCGGGAGTTAGAGAGACCCAGTACTTC.

This clonotype occurred many times. V gene TRBV2 combines with J gene TRBJ1-1; D gene unclear. Trimming left V 3 bases short and J 11 bases short, with 7 bases between. The CDR3 covers 10 residues. Germline V gene sequence: CDR1 SNHLY, CDR2 FYNNEI. The CDR3 DNA is TGTGCCAGCAGTGAGTTGACGGCTTTCTTT. It yields the protein CASSELTAFF.

DNA for the CDR3: TGTGCCAGCAGCTTAAGGACAGGGGAGGCCCAGTACTTC. Residues: CASSLRTGEAQYF. V gene TRBV7-6 combines with J gene TRBJ2-5; TRBD1 agrees at 9 bases. Germline V gene sequence: CDR1 SGHVS, CDR2 FNYEAQ. Unmatched junction bases numbered 4, after V lost 2 bases and J lost 9 bases. This CDR3 contains 13 residues.

The chain has TRBV2 and TRBJ1-2; 8 nucleotides align to TRBD1. CDR3 length: 12 residues. CDR1 and CDR2 (germline): SNHLY, FYNNEI. J was trimmed by 11 bases and V by 9 bases; bases with no gene match: 11. The CDR3: CASTGTGPGYTF. DNA of the CDR3: TGTGCCAGTACCGGGACAGGTCCGGGGTACACCTTC. Supplemented by reference TRBV2 and TRBJ1-2, the full variable domain reads EPEVTQTPSHQVTQMGQEVILRCVPISNHLYFYWYRQILGQKVEFLVSFYNNEISEKSEIFDDQFSVERPDGSNFTLKIRSTKLEDSAMYFCASTGTGPGYTFGSGTRLTVV.